Here is one TCR beta chain with its context. Its antigen is still unknown. These data are taken from a study of response to subunit inactivated influenza vaccine. The ends lost 6 bases at V and 3 bases at J; junction bases unmatched: 3. Germline lookup yields CDR1 SQVTM and CDR2 ANQGSEA. CDR3 length: 12 amino acids. Study-wide results and caveats: Few new T cells, the authors suggested, are recruited by each seasonal influenza vaccination.

MiXCR was run by TCRdb on the RT-PCR reads, yielding one entry per CDR3 protein. The sample lists roughly 700,000 distinct CDR3 sequences; less than 20% were seen once. The sequences come from PBMCs from blood, collected 11 to 12 days after vaccination. The V and J genes are TRBV29-1 and TRBJ2-7, with 9 bases matching TRBD2. The receptor comes from a man in his forties or fifties who received an inactivated influenza vaccine. As DNA, the CDR3 is TGCAGCGTAGTAGCGGGGGACTACGAGCAGTACTTC. It specifies CSVVAGDYEQYF.